This passage covers 6 T cell receptor beta chains from one sample sequenced in a study of shared T cell receptors in the human thymus. The repertoire was sequenced with immunoSEQ multiplex PCR; TCRdb's copy has only in-frame clones and lacks some. The sample yields 640,000 or so clones, around 87% seen once. This same sample was also part of a study on human thymus T cells.

The source material was thymocytes. These receptors originate from a boy under two years old with a congenital heart defect.

The CDR3 region is CASSTPGGSGYTF. The CDR3 region has the DNA TGTGCCAGCAGCACCCCGGGGGGTAGTGGCTACACCTTC. This rearrangement joins TRBV14 to TRBJ1-2; tentative D call: TRBD1 (5 bases). Germline V gives CDR1 SGHDN, CDR2 FVKESK. The CDR3 is made up of 13 amino acids. V was pared by 5 bases and J by 7 bases, with 14 bases between.

V is TRBV2 and J is TRBJ2-5, with 11 bases fitting TRBD2. Germline CDR1 SNHLY, CDR2 FYNNEI. The CDR3 totals 16 residues. V was pared by 4 bases and J by 1 base, with 5 bases of the junction left unmatched. CDR3 sequence (DNA): TGTGCCAGCAGTGCCGTTAGCGGGAGGGCCCAAGAGACCCAGTACTTC. This translates into CASSAVSGRAQETQYF.

This clone was seen only a few times. The chain joins TRBV18 to TRBJ2-7; D might be TRBD2 (6 bases). The CDR3 has 14 amino acids. The V end lost 6 bases, the J end lost 1 base, and 13 bases lay between the germline ends. Germline V lookup: CDR1 KGHSH, CDR2 LQKENI. The CDR3 reads CASSYGTASYEQYF. The DNA for the CDR3 is TGTGCCAGCTCCTACGGGACTGCATCCTACGAGCAGTACTTC. Supplemented by reference TRBV18 and TRBJ2-7, the full variable domain reads NAGVMQNPRHLVRRRGQEARLRCSPMKGHSHVYWYRQLPEEGLKFMVYLQKENIIDESGMPKERFSAEFPKEGPSILRIQQVVRGDSAAYFCASSYGTASYEQYFGPGTRLTVT.

In regard to this clone: The sample carries other DNA sequences with the same CDR3. The chain combines TRBV20-1 with TRBJ1-1, with D unresolved. Deletions cut 5 bases from V and 1 base from J, with 2 bases between. The V gene's germline CDR1 is DFQATT and CDR2 SNEGSKA (reference sequence). This CDR3 is built from 10 residues. This CDR3 is CSAQNTEAFF. The CDR3 DNA follows: TGCAGTGCTCAGAACACTGAAGCTTTCTTT.

This chain links TRBV7-8 with TRBJ2-1, with 7 bases that match TRBD1. The V and J ends lost 5 bases and 8 bases, in that order; junction bases with no gene match: 15. The CDR3 has 16 residues. The germline V gene has CDR1 SGHVS and CDR2 FQNEAQ. This CDR3 is CASSIPTGSVSDEQFF. The CDR3 nucleotides read TGTGCCAGCAGCATCCCGACAGGGAGCGTTTCCGATGAGCAGTTCTTC.

The chain uses TRBV4-3 and TRBJ2-5; D gene ambiguous. The CDR3 has 17 amino acids. Germline assignment: CDR1 LGHNA and CDR2 YSLEER. V was pared by 1 base and J by 3 bases, with 18 bases between. The CDR3 bases are TGCGCCAGCAGCCAAGTTAACGATCCAATGAGGAAAGAGACCCAGTACTTC. This codes for CASSQVNDPMRKETQYF.